The rows below give T cell receptor beta chains drawn from one sample of a study of a mutant IDH1 vaccine in newly diagnosed glioma. Profiling relied on immunoSEQ multiplex PCR, and the TCRdb table lists in-frame clones only, not all of them. Of some 23,000 clones listed, just over 70% are singletons. Their recognized antigens are unknown. Material: peripheral blood mononuclear cells (PBMCs), obtained from a glioma patient whose treatment included an IDH1 peptide vaccine. These receptors were obtained from a man aged 18 to 35 with glioma. Some clones in this sample may be carry-over from other donors' samples. Each CDR3 is given with its conserved first and last residue. Each record gives: D gene, V gene, clone size, CDR3 length, J gene, CDR3 DNA, CDR3 protein. The D gene is left open where the match is weak. Only some rows state a clone size, as once, few, many or a class for expanded clones.

d_call: NA
v_call: TRBV4-1
clone_size: NA
cdr3_length: 17
j_call: TRBJ1-5
cdr3_nt: TGCGCCAGCAGCCGGCGATTGGGGAGAACGCAAGGTCAGCCCCAGCATTTT
cdr3_aa: CASSRRLGRTQGQPQHF

d_call: NA
v_call: TRBV4-2
clone_size: once
cdr3_length: 15
j_call: TRBJ2-1
cdr3_nt: TGTGCCAGCAGCCCCGGGACTTTCACCCACAATGAGCAGTTCTTC
cdr3_aa: CASSPGTFTHNEQFF

d_call: NA
v_call: TRBV5-4
clone_size: NA
cdr3_length: 14
j_call: TRBJ2-3
cdr3_nt: TGTGCCAGCCGGACAGCCTTCTTCACAGATACGCAGTATTTT
cdr3_aa: CASRTAFFTDTQYF

d_call: TRBD2
v_call: TRBV5-1
clone_size: NA
cdr3_length: 18
j_call: TRBJ2-2
cdr3_nt: TGCGCCAGCAGCCGAGAACTTAGCGGGGGGGCTTTGTCCGGGGAGCTGTTTTTT
cdr3_aa: CASSRELSGGALSGELFF

d_call: NA
v_call: TRBV23-1
clone_size: NA
cdr3_length: 13
j_call: TRBJ2-7
cdr3_nt: TGCGCCAGCAGTCAATCCTTACTCTACGAGCAGTACTTC
cdr3_aa: CASSQSLLYEQYF

d_call: NA
v_call: TRBV5-6
clone_size: NA
cdr3_length: 15
j_call: TRBJ2-3
cdr3_nt: TGTGCCAGCAGCTTGCAGGGCTCCGCAACAGATACGCAGTATTTT
cdr3_aa: CASSLQGSATDTQYF

d_call: NA
v_call: TRBV30
clone_size: once
cdr3_length: 11
j_call: TRBJ1-2
cdr3_nt: TGTGCCTGGGGACATCTGAATGGCTACACCTTC
cdr3_aa: CAWGHLNGYTF

d_call: TRBD1
v_call: TRBV30
clone_size: NA
cdr3_length: 15
j_call: TRBJ2-3
cdr3_nt: TGTGCCTGGGCATCCGGGACAGGGCGCACAGATACGCAGTATTTT
cdr3_aa: CAWASGTGRTDTQYF

d_call: TRBD1
v_call: TRBV4-1
clone_size: NA
cdr3_length: 18
j_call: TRBJ1-1
cdr3_nt: TGCGCCAGCAGCCAAGTCCTAAGAGCCAGGGACAGGGACACTGAAGCTTTCTTT
cdr3_aa: CASSQVLRARDRDTEAFF

d_call: NA
v_call: TRBV11-1
clone_size: few
cdr3_length: 14
j_call: TRBJ1-1
cdr3_nt: TGTGCCAGCAGCCCGTTAGGGGTTTTCACTGAAGCTTTCTTT
cdr3_aa: CASSPLGVFTEAFF

d_call: TRBD2
v_call: TRBV19
clone_size: NA
cdr3_length: 13
j_call: TRBJ2-3
cdr3_nt: TGTGCCAGTAGTATGCTAGCGGGAGATACGCAGTATTTT
cdr3_aa: CASSMLAGDTQYF

d_call: NA
v_call: TRBV18
clone_size: NA
cdr3_length: 14
j_call: TRBJ2-7
cdr3_nt: TGTGCCAGCTCTTCCGGACGGAACTCCTACGAGCAGTACTTC
cdr3_aa: CASSSGRNSYEQYF

d_call: NA
v_call: TRBV9
clone_size: NA
cdr3_length: 15
j_call: TRBJ2-7
cdr3_nt: TGTGCCAGCAGCGCAACGGGACTCCGTGTAGGCGAGCAGTACTTC
cdr3_aa: CASSATGLRVGEQYF

d_call: TRBD2
v_call: TRBV4-2
clone_size: NA
cdr3_length: 12
j_call: TRBJ2-1
cdr3_nt: TGTGCCACCGGGACTACTGACAATGAGCAGTTCTTC
cdr3_aa: CATGTTDNEQFF

d_call: NA
v_call: TRBV12-5
clone_size: NA
cdr3_length: 19
j_call: TRBJ2-2
cdr3_nt: TGTGCTAGTGGTTTAGTCTCTCCGGGGGCGAGTAGGAGCACCGGGGAGCTGTTTTTT
cdr3_aa: CASGLVSPGASRSTGELFF

d_call: TRBD1
v_call: TRBV5-6
clone_size: NA
cdr3_length: 15
j_call: TRBJ1-4
cdr3_nt: TGTGCCAGCAGCTCCCGCCGGGACAGAGCCAAAAAACTGTTTTTT
cdr3_aa: CASSSRRDRAKKLFF

d_call: NA
v_call: TRBV19
clone_size: NA
cdr3_length: 15
j_call: TRBJ2-7
cdr3_nt: TGTGCCAGTCGACTCCATTGGAGTGGATCCTACGAGCAGTACTTC
cdr3_aa: CASRLHWSGSYEQYF

d_call: TRBD1
v_call: TRBV7-9
clone_size: NA
cdr3_length: 16
j_call: TRBJ1-4
cdr3_nt: TGTGCCAGCAGCTTAGTCGGACGGACAGGGGGAAAAAAACTGTTTTTT
cdr3_aa: CASSLVGRTGGKKLFF

d_call: TRBD1
v_call: TRBV9
clone_size: NA
cdr3_length: 16
j_call: TRBJ2-5
cdr3_nt: TGTGCCAGCAGCACCCGGGACAGGGGGTTTGGAGAGACCCAGTACTTC
cdr3_aa: CASSTRDRGFGETQYF

d_call: NA
v_call: TRBV10-3
clone_size: few
cdr3_length: 13
j_call: TRBJ2-2
cdr3_nt: TGTGCCATCAGTGAAGGAGGGACCGGGGAGCTGTTTTTT
cdr3_aa: CAISEGGTGELFF

d_call: TRBD1
v_call: TRBV18
clone_size: NA
cdr3_length: 17
j_call: TRBJ1-4
cdr3_nt: TGTGCCAGCTCACCCCCCATCCAAGCGGGACAGGGAGAAAAACTGTTTTTT
cdr3_aa: CASSPPIQAGQGEKLFF

d_call: TRBD1
v_call: TRBV2
clone_size: few
cdr3_length: 16
j_call: TRBJ1-1
cdr3_nt: TGTGCCAGCAGGTCCGGTGGGACAGGGGCTTGGACTGAAGCTTTCTTT
cdr3_aa: CASRSGGTGAWTEAFF

d_call: NA
v_call: TRBV2
clone_size: NA
cdr3_length: 13
j_call: TRBJ1-1
cdr3_nt: TGTGCCACCACTAGGGGGGAGAACACTGAAGCTTTCTTT
cdr3_aa: CATTRGENTEAFF

d_call: NA
v_call: TRBV4-3
clone_size: NA
cdr3_length: 14
j_call: TRBJ1-4
cdr3_nt: TGCGCCAGCAGCCACGGCAGGGGTAATGAAAAACTGTTTTTT
cdr3_aa: CASSHGRGNEKLFF

d_call: NA
v_call: TRBV27
clone_size: medium-sized
cdr3_length: 14
j_call: TRBJ1-1
cdr3_nt: TGTGCCAGCAGCCTCTTTGAGGGGGGGCCTGAAGCTTTCTTT
cdr3_aa: CASSLFEGGPEAFF

d_call: NA
v_call: TRBV7-9
clone_size: NA
cdr3_length: 13
j_call: TRBJ2-5
cdr3_nt: TGTGCCAGCAGCTTATCAGCAGAAGAGACCCAGTACTTC
cdr3_aa: CASSLSAEETQYF

d_call: NA
v_call: TRBV30
clone_size: once
cdr3_length: 14
j_call: TRBJ2-3
cdr3_nt: TGTGCCTGGAGTAGGGGGACCACGTCAGATACGCAGTATTTT
cdr3_aa: CAWSRGTTSDTQYF

d_call: TRBD1
v_call: TRBV19
clone_size: NA
cdr3_length: 14
j_call: TRBJ2-2
cdr3_nt: TGTGCCAGCCGAGGGACAGGGGTCACCGGGGAGCTGTTTTTT
cdr3_aa: CASRGTGVTGELFF

d_call: NA
v_call: TRBV19
clone_size: NA
cdr3_length: 15
j_call: TRBJ1-5
cdr3_nt: TGTGCCAGTAGTATTACTCCATACACTAATCAGCCCCAGCATTTT
cdr3_aa: CASSITPYTNQPQHF

d_call: NA
v_call: TRBV5-4
clone_size: NA
cdr3_length: 16
j_call: TRBJ1-1
cdr3_nt: TGTGCCAGCAGCTTGGGAGGGACAAGCTTGAACACTGAAGCTTTCTTT
cdr3_aa: CASSLGGTSLNTEAFF

d_call: TRBD1
v_call: TRBV6-1
clone_size: few
cdr3_length: 14
j_call: TRBJ1-2
cdr3_nt: TGTGCCAGCAGTGAAGCGCAGGGGGCGGTTGGCTACACCTTC
cdr3_aa: CASSEAQGAVGYTF

d_call: TRBD1
v_call: TRBV7-9
clone_size: NA
cdr3_length: 17
j_call: TRBJ2-5
cdr3_nt: TGTGCCAGCAGCTTAGCCACCGGGACAGTATATCAAGAGACCCAGTACTTC
cdr3_aa: CASSLATGTVYQETQYF

d_call: TRBD1
v_call: TRBV5-1
clone_size: NA
cdr3_length: 15
j_call: TRBJ2-3
cdr3_nt: TGCGCCAGCAGCTTAGGGGGACAGCCCACAGATACGCAGTATTTT
cdr3_aa: CASSLGGQPTDTQYF

d_call: TRBD1
v_call: TRBV5-6
clone_size: NA
cdr3_length: 13
j_call: TRBJ1-1
cdr3_nt: TGTGCCAGCAGCCCTGACAGGGACACTGAAGCTTTCTTT
cdr3_aa: CASSPDRDTEAFF

d_call: NA
v_call: TRBV5-4
clone_size: few
cdr3_length: 12
j_call: TRBJ1-2
cdr3_nt: TGTGCCAGCAGCTTATTTAACTATGGCTACACCTTC
cdr3_aa: CASSLFNYGYTF

d_call: NA
v_call: TRBV2
clone_size: NA
cdr3_length: 13
j_call: TRBJ1-6
cdr3_nt: TGTGCCAGCAGTCGGGGCGATAATTCACCCCTCCACTTT
cdr3_aa: CASSRGDNSPLHF

d_call: NA
v_call: TRBV28
clone_size: NA
cdr3_length: 13
j_call: TRBJ1-5
cdr3_nt: TGTGCCAGCAGTTTAGTAGGTCCCAGGACCCAGCATTTT
cdr3_aa: CASSLVGPRTQHF

d_call: NA
v_call: TRBV27
clone_size: few
cdr3_length: 15
j_call: TRBJ2-7
cdr3_nt: TGTGCCAGCAGTTTATTGGACAGAGCCCATCTCGAGCAGTACTTC
cdr3_aa: CASSLLDRAHLEQYF

d_call: NA
v_call: TRBV9
clone_size: NA
cdr3_length: 15
j_call: TRBJ2-5
cdr3_nt: TGTGCCAGCAGCGCCGAGGGCGGGGGCCAGGAGACCCAGTACTTC
cdr3_aa: CASSAEGGGQETQYF

d_call: NA
v_call: TRBV1
clone_size: NA
cdr3_length: 16
j_call: TRBJ2-5
cdr3_nt: TGCACCAGCAGCCAAGTAAGCGTAGCCTTCCAAGAGACCCAGTACTTC
cdr3_aa: CTSSQVSVAFQETQYF

d_call: TRBD2
v_call: TRBV14
clone_size: NA
cdr3_length: 14
j_call: TRBJ2-5
cdr3_nt: TGTGCCAGCAGCCAAGGGCGGGAGCGGGAGACCCAGTACTTC
cdr3_aa: CASSQGRERETQYF

d_call: TRBD2
v_call: TRBV19
clone_size: NA
cdr3_length: 16
j_call: TRBJ2-1
cdr3_nt: TGTGCCAGTAGTATGAACAGCGGGGGGGCGGCGTATGAGCAGTTCTTC
cdr3_aa: CASSMNSGGAAYEQFF

d_call: NA
v_call: TRBV9
clone_size: NA
cdr3_length: 13
j_call: TRBJ2-5
cdr3_nt: TGTGCCAGCAACAGACAGACTCAAGAGACCCAGTACTTC
cdr3_aa: CASNRQTQETQYF

d_call: NA
v_call: TRBV29-1
clone_size: NA
cdr3_length: 11
j_call: TRBJ1-2
cdr3_nt: TGCAGCGTTGAACGGGCCCGCGGCTACACCTTC
cdr3_aa: CSVERARGYTF

d_call: NA
v_call: TRBV2
clone_size: few
cdr3_length: 15
j_call: TRBJ1-4
cdr3_nt: TGTGCCAGCAGACTACAGGGTGGAACTAATGAAAAACTGTTTTTT
cdr3_aa: CASRLQGGTNEKLFF

d_call: NA
v_call: TRBV14
clone_size: NA
cdr3_length: 14
j_call: TRBJ1-2
cdr3_nt: TGTGCCAGCACCCAGGGATGGGCGAACTATGGCTACACCTTC
cdr3_aa: CASTQGWANYGYTF

d_call: NA
v_call: TRBV21-1
clone_size: few
cdr3_length: 16
j_call: TRBJ2-7
cdr3_nt: TGTGCCAGCAGCAAAGGTCGGACAGAGGTCTCCTACGAGCAGTACTTC
cdr3_aa: CASSKGRTEVSYEQYF

d_call: NA
v_call: TRBV7-9
clone_size: NA
cdr3_length: 17
j_call: TRBJ2-5
cdr3_nt: TGTGCCAGCAGACGAGAGGCCGGGACCTACGCGTCGGAGACCCAGTACTTC
cdr3_aa: CASRREAGTYASETQYF

d_call: NA
v_call: TRBV27
clone_size: few
cdr3_length: 15
j_call: TRBJ2-7
cdr3_nt: TGTGCCAGCACTCCTCTCGGTGGGTCGGCCTACGAGCAGTACTTC
cdr3_aa: CASTPLGGSAYEQYF

d_call: NA
v_call: TRBV28
clone_size: NA
cdr3_length: 16
j_call: TRBJ1-2
cdr3_nt: TGTGCCAGCAGCCGAATACAGGGAAAAGCTAACTATGGCTACACCTTC
cdr3_aa: CASSRIQGKANYGYTF

d_call: NA
v_call: TRBV28
clone_size: NA
cdr3_length: 14
j_call: TRBJ2-7
cdr3_nt: TGTGCCAGCAGCAGACACGCGGGTTCCTACGAGCAGTACTTC
cdr3_aa: CASSRHAGSYEQYF

d_call: TRBD1
v_call: TRBV10-3
clone_size: NA
cdr3_length: 15
j_call: TRBJ1-6
cdr3_nt: TGTGCCATCAGTGAGGCGGGACAGCCGTATTCACCCCTCCACTTT
cdr3_aa: CAISEAGQPYSPLHF

d_call: TRBD1
v_call: TRBV7-6
clone_size: NA
cdr3_length: 13
j_call: TRBJ1-2
cdr3_nt: TGTGCCAGCAGCCGGGCTGGGACAGAAGGCTACACCTTC
cdr3_aa: CASSRAGTEGYTF

d_call: NA
v_call: TRBV30
clone_size: NA
cdr3_length: 16
j_call: TRBJ2-1
cdr3_nt: TGTGCCTGGAGTACACCGGGACTCGCCTCCTACAATGAGCAGTTCTTC
cdr3_aa: CAWSTPGLASYNEQFF

d_call: NA
v_call: TRBV4-1
clone_size: few
cdr3_length: 15
j_call: TRBJ1-4
cdr3_nt: TGCGCCAGCAGCCAAGTATCAGGGTTCGGAGAAAAACTGTTTTTT
cdr3_aa: CASSQVSGFGEKLFF

d_call: NA
v_call: TRBV7-2
clone_size: few
cdr3_length: 18
j_call: TRBJ1-6
cdr3_nt: TGTGCCAGCAGCTTAGGGGTGAGGGGCACGAGAGCCAATTCACCCCTCCACTTT
cdr3_aa: CASSLGVRGTRANSPLHF